The 5 T cell receptor beta chains listed next were all sequenced from one sample in a study of OX40 agonist ivuxolimab in advanced cancers. Assay: immunoSEQ multiplex PCR; the TCRdb copy retains only in-frame clones and omits some. Of over 70,000 clones listed, around 90% are singletons. Sequenced material: CD4+ or CD8+ T cells sorted from blood, taken in a trial of the OX40 agonist ivuxolimab. Receptors were obtained from an adult with an advanced solid tumor such as melanoma, head and neck, liver or kidney cancer.

The V gene is TRBV18, the J gene TRBJ2-5; 7 bases agree with TRBD2. The V and J ends lost 3 bases and 5 bases, in that order; junction bases with no gene match: 3. CDR3 length: 13 residues. The germline V gene encodes CDR1 KGHSH and CDR2 LQKENI. The CDR3 DNA is TGTGCCAGCTCACCCGCGACTAGCGAGACCCAGTACTTC. Translation: CASSPATSETQYF. Full variable domain (remainder filled in from reference TRBV18 and TRBJ2-5): NAGVMQNPRHLVRRRGQEARLRCSPMKGHSHVYWYRQLPEEGLKFMVYLQKENIIDESGMPKERFSAEFPKEGPSILRIQQVVRGDSAAYFCASSPATSETQYFGPGTRLLVL.

This chain uses TRBV29-1 with TRBJ2-7; 10 bases agree with TRBD1. CDR3 length equals 14 residues. Losses at the gene ends were 0 bases for V and 9 bases for J; bases not matched to a gene: 8. Per germline, CDR1 SQVTM and CDR2 ANQGSEA. This CDR3 reads CSVEEGQGNVWQYF. Here the CDR3 DNA reads TGCAGCGTTGAAGAGGGACAGGGGAACGTCTGGCAGTACTTC.

The V and J genes are TRBV5-4 and TRBJ2-4; no clear D gene. V was shortened by 0 bases and J by 5 bases, with 9 bases between the two germline ends. The V gene's germline CDR1 is SGHNT and CDR2 YYREEE (reference sequence). There are 14 residues in the CDR3. CDR3 nucleotide sequence: TGTGCCAGCAGCTTGGGCGGAGCTGAAAACATTCAGTACTTC. Its translation is CASSLGGAENIQYF.

In nucleotides, the CDR3 is TGTGCCAGCAGCTTAGAGAGACAGGGTCTGGAGCAGTACTTC. Translated: CASSLERQGLEQYF. The genes are TRBV11-3 and TRBJ2-7; 7 bases line up with TRBD1. CDR1 and CDR2 from the germline V gene are SGHNT and YENEEA. The CDR3 has 14 residues. Trimming removed 0 bases from V and 7 bases from J; junction bases left unmatched: 6.

The chain is built from TRBV27 and TRBJ2-3; D is possibly TRBD2 (5 bases). The CDR3 is 16 residues long. Germline V gene sequence: CDR1 MNHEY, CDR2 SMNVEV (reference sequence). V lost 2 bases and J lost 2, with 14 bases in between. CDR3 bases: TGTGCCAGCAGTTTACTTACTAGTTGGCACACAGATACGCAGTATTTT. Protein: CASSLLTSWHTDTQYF.